A single sample gave rise to the 5 T cell receptor beta chains below, sequenced in a study of OX40 agonist ivuxolimab in advanced cancers. Measured with immunoSEQ multiplex PCR; TCRdb has only the in-frame clones, and not every one. This sample has 65,000 to 70,000 clones, with roughly 80% found just once. The sample was CD4+ or CD8+ T cells sorted from blood, taken in a trial of the OX40 agonist ivuxolimab. The receptors come from an adult with an advanced solid tumor such as melanoma, head and neck, liver or kidney cancer.

This chain links TRBV29-1 with TRBJ1-3, with TRBD1 as a possible D gene (6 bases). Trimming took 3 bases from V and 3 from J, leaving 6 bases between them. This CDR3 has 12 residues. Germline V gives CDR1 SQVTM, CDR2 ANQGSEA. This CDR3 reads CSVETGGNTIYF. The CDR3 DNA is TGCAGCGTTGAGACAGGTGGAAACACCATATATTTT.

This clone was observed once. V is TRBV4-1 and J is TRBJ1-5, with D maybe TRBD1 (5 bases). CDR1 MGHRA and CDR2 YSYEKL come from the germline V gene. Trimming removed 3 bases at V and 1 base at J, with 16 bases between. The CDR3 contains 17 residues. The CDR3 DNA sequence: TGCGCCAGCAGCCAGGGAGCCTTGGACAAAAGCAATCAGCCCCAGCATTTT. This sequence encodes CASSQGALDKSNQPQHF.

The chain uses TRBV13 and TRBJ2-1; 8 positions match TRBD1. The germline V gene encodes CDR1 PRHDT and CDR2 FYEKMQ (reference sequence). V lost 0 bases and J lost 10; bases outside the gene matches: 5. This CDR3 has 14 residues. CDR3 bases: TGTGCCAGCAGCTTAGGGACAGGGGTAAGGGAGCAGTTCTTC. Translation gives CASSLGTGVREQFF.

The J gene is TRBJ1-5, the V gene TRBV19; the match to TRBD1 covers 10 bases. The length of the CDR3 is 15 residues. Trimming at V came to 6 bases and at J to 4 bases, leaving 6 bases not matched to a gene. Germline values: CDR1 LNHDA, CDR2 SQIVND (reference sequence). This CDR3 reads CASSMLGQGNQPQHF. The CDR3 bases are TGTGCCAGTAGCATGCTGGGACAGGGGAATCAGCCCCAGCATTTT.

This clone has a handful of counts. V gene TRBV14 combines with J gene TRBJ1-2; D remains ambiguous. This CDR3 spans 13 amino acids. Germline loops: CDR1 SGHDN, CDR2 FVKESK. Trimming took off 1 base at V and 5 bases at J, with 8 bases between the two ends. CDR3 sequence reads: CASSQVVSYGYTF. CDR3 coding DNA: TGTGCCAGCAGCCAAGTGGTCAGTTATGGCTACACCTTC.